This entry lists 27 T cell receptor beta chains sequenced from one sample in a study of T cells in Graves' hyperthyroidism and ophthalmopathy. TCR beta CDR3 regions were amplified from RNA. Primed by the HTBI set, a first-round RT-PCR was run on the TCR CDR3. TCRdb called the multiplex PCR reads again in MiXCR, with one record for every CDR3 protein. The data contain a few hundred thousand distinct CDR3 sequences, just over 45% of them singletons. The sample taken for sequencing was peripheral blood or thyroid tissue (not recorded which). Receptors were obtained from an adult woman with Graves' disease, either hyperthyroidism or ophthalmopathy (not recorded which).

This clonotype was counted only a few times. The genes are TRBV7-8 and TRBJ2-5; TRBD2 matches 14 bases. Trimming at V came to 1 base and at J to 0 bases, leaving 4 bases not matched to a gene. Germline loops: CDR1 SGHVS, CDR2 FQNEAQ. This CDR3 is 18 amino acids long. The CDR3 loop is CASSLVGLAGGDQETQYF. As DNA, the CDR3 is TGTGCCAGCAGCTTAGTTGGACTAGCGGGGGGAGACCAAGAGACCCAGTACTTC.

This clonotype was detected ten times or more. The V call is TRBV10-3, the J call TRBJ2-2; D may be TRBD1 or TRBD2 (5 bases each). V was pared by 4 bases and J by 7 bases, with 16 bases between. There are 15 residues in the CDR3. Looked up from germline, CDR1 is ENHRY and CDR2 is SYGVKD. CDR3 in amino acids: CAISAGRGLDGELFF. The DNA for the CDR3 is TGTGCCATCAGTGCAGGGAGAGGCCTTGACGGGGAGCTGTTTTTT.

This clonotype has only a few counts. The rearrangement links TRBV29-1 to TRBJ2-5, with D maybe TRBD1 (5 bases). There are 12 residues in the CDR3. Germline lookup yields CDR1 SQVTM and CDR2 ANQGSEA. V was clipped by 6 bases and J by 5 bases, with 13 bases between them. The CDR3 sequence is CSVIRAGETQYF. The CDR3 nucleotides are TGCAGCGTAATTCGGGCAGGGGAGACCCAGTACTTC.

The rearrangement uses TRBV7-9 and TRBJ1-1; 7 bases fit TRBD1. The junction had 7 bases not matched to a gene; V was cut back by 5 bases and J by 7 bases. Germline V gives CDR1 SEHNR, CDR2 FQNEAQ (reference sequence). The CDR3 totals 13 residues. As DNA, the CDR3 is TGTGCCAGCAGCGAAAACAGGGGCGGTGAAGCTTTCTTT. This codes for CASSENRGGEAFF.

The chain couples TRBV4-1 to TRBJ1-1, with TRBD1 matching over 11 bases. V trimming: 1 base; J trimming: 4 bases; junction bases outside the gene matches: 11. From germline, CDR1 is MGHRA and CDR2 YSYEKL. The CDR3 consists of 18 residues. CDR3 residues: CASSQALGQGAGVTEAFF. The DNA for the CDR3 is TGCGCCAGCAGCCAAGCCCTTGGACAGGGGGCCGGGGTCACTGAAGCTTTCTTT.

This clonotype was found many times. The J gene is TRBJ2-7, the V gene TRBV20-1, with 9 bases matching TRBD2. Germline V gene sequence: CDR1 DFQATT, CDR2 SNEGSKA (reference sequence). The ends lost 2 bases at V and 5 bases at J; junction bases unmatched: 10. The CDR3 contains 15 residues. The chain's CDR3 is CSARRFSGSQNEQYF. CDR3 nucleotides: TGCAGTGCTAGAAGGTTTAGCGGGAGTCAAAACGAGCAGTACTTC.

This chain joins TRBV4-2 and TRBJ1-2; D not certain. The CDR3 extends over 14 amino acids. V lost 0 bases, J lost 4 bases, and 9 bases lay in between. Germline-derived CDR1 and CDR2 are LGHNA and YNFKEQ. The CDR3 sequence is CASSQDWEPYGYTF. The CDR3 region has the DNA TGTGCCAGCAGCCAAGACTGGGAACCCTATGGCTACACCTTC.

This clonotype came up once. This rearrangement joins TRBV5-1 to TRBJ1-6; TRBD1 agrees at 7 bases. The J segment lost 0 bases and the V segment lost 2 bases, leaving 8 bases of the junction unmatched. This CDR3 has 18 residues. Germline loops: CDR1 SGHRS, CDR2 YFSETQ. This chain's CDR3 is CASSLTGDPSSYNSPLHF. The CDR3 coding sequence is TGCGCCAGCAGCTTAACAGGGGACCCGAGCTCCTATAATTCACCCCTCCACTTT.

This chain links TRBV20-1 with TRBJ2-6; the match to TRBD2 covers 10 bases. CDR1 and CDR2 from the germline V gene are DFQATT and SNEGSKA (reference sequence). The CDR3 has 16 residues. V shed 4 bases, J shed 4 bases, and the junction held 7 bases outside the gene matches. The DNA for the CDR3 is TGCAGTGCTAAAAAGCGGGAGGGCACCGGGGCCAACGTCCTGACTTTC. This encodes CSAKKREGTGANVLTF.

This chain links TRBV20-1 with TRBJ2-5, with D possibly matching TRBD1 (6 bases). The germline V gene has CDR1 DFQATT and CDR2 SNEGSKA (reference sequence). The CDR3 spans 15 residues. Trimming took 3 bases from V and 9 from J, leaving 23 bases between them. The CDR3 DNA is TGCAGTGCTAGTACGCCAGGGGATTGGGATCAGCCCCAGTACTTC. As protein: CSASTPGDWDQPQYF.

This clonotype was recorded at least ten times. The CDR3 spells CASTPSGYPYEQYF. The CDR3 DNA reads TGCGCCAGCACGCCTAGCGGGTACCCCTACGAGCAGTACTTC. The chain joins TRBV10-2 to TRBJ2-7; 8 bases fit TRBD2. Germline V gives CDR1 WSHSY, CDR2 SAAADI. The length of the CDR3 is 14 residues. The ends lost 7 bases at V and 2 bases at J; junction bases unmatched: 7.

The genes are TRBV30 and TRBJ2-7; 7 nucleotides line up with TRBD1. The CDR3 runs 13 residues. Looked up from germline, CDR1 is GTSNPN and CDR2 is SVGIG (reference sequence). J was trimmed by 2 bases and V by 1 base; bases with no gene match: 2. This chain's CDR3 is CAWSGDSAYEQYF. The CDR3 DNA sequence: TGTGCCTGGAGTGGGGACAGTGCCTACGAGCAGTACTTC.

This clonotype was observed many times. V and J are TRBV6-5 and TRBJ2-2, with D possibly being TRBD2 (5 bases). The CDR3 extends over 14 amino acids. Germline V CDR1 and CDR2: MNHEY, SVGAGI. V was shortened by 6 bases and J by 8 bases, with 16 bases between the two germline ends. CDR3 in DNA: TGTGCCAGCAGGACCCCCGGGGTGTTGGGGGAGCTGTTTTTT. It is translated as CASRTPGVLGELFF.

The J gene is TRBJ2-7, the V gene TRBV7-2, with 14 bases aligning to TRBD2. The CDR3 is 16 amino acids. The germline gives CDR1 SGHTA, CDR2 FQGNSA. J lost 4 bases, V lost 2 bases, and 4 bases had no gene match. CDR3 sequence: CASSLKGLAGAYEQYF. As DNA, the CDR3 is TGTGCCAGCAGCTTAAAGGGACTAGCGGGAGCTTACGAGCAGTACTTC.

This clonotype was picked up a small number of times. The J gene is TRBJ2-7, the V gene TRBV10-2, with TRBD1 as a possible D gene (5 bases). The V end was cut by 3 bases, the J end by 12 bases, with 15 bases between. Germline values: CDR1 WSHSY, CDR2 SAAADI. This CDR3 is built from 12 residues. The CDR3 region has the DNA TGCGCCAGCAGTGATCAGGGAAGGGGCCCGTACTTC. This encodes CASSDQGRGPYF.

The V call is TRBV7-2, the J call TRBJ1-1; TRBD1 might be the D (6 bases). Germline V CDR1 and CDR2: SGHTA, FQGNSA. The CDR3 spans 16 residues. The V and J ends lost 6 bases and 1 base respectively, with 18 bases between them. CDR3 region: CASRADAGGQNTEAFF. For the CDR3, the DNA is TGTGCCAGCAGAGCGGACGCCGGGGGGCAGAACACTGAAGCTTTCTTT. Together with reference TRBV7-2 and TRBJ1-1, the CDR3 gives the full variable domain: GAGVSQSPSNKVTEKGKDVELRCDPISGHTALYWYRQSLGQGLEFLIYFQGNSAPDKSGLPSDRFSAERTGGSVSTLTIQRTQQEDSAVYLCASRADAGGQNTEAFFGQGTRLTVV.

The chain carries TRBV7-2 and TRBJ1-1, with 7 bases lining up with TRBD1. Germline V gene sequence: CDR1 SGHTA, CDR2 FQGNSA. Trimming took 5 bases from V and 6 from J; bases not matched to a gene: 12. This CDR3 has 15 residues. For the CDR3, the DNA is TGTGCCAGCAGCCCCAAGACAGGGCCGCAATCTGAAGCTTTCTTT. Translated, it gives CASSPKTGPQSEAFF.

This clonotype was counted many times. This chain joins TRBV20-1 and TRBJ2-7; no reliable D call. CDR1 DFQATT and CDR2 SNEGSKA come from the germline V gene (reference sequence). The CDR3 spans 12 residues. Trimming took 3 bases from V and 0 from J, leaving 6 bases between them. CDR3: CSASGVSYEQYF. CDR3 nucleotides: TGCAGTGCTAGTGGGGTCTCCTACGAGCAGTACTTC.

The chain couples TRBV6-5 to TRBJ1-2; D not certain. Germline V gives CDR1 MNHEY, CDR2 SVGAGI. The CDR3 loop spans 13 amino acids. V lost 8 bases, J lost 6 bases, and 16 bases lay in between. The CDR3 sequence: CASCKGRENGYTF. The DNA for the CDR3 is TGTGCCAGCTGTAAGGGCAGAGAGAATGGCTACACCTTC.

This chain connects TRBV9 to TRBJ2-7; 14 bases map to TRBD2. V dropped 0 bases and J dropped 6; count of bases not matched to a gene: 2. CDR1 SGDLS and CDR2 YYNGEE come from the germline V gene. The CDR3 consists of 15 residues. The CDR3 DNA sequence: TGTGCCAGCAGCGTAGGGACTAGCGGGAGGTGCGAGCAGTACTTC. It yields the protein CASSVGTSGRCEQYF.

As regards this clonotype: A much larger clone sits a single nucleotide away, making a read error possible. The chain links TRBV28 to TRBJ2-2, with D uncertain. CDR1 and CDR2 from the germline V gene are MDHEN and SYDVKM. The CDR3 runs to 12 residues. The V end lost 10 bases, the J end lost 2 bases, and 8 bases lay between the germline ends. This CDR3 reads CATLTNTGELFF. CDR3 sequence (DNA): TGTGCCACGCTCACTAACACCGGGGAGCTGTTTTTT.

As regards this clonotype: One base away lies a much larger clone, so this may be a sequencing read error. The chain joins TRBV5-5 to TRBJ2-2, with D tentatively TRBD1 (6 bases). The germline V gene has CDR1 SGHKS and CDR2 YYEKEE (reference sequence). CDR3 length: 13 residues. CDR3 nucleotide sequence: TGTGCCAGCAGCGGGTGGGACACCGGGGAGCTGTCTTTT. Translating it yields CASSGWDTGELSF.

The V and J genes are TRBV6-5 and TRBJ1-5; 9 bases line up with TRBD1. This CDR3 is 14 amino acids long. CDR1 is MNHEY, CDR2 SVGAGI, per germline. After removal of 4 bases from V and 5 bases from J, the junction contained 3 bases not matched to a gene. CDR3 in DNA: TGTGCCAGCAGTTCGGACAGGGGTTATCAGCCCCAGCATTTT. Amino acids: CASSSDRGYQPQHF.

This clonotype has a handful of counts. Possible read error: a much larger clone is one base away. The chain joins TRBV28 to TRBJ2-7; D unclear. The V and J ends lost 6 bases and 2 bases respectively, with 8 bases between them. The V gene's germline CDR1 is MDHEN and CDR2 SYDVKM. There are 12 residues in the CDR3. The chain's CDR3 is CASSQSTYEQYF. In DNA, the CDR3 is TGTGCCAGCAGCCAAAGCACCTACGAGCAGTACTTC.

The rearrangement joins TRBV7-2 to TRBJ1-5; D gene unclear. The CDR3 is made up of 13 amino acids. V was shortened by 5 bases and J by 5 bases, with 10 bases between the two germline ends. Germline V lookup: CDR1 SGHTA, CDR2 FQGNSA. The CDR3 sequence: CASSLFYYQPQHF. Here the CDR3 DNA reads TGTGCCAGCAGCCTTTTTTATTATCAGCCCCAGCATTTT.

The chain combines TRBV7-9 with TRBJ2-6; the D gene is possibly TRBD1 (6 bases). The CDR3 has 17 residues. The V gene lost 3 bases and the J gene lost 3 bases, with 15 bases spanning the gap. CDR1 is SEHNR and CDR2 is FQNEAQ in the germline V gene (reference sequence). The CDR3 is CASSFRGPNYGANVLTF. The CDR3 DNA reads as TGTGCCAGCAGCTTCAGGGGTCCTAACTATGGGGCCAACGTCCTGACTTTC.

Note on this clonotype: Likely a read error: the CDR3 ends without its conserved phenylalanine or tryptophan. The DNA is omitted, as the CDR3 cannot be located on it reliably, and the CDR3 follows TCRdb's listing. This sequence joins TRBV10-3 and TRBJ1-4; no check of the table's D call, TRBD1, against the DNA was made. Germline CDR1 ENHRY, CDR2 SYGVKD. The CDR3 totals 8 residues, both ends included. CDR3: CAISKTGG.